This TCR beta chain was recorded in a study of radiation and T cells in renal cell carcinoma (dated by TCRdb to 2019 to 2021). Looking at the study overall: Samples were obtained from a clinical trial, in which 15 Gy stereotactic body radiation therapy was delivered to primary renal cell carcinomas and nephrectomy was performed 4 weeks later. TCR beta sequencing covered 50 to 55 samples in total, comprising around 25 tumors and around 27 peripheral blood samples. Across all 50 or so samples, 4,016,671 unique CDR3 nucleotide sequences encoding 2 million to 3 million unique CDR3 amino acid sequences were identified. What the research found in general, with its limitations: Top tumor clonotypes rose in blood from baseline to 2 weeks post-radiation, then contracted by 4 weeks, suggesting transient expansion of tumor-resident clones. Because the trial had a single-armed design, the trial could not examine how radiation dose or scheduling affected the TCR repertoire. Because pretreatment tumor biopsies were not available, the study could not determine whether clonotypes were already present within the tumor at baseline. Changes in the blood repertoire were not tracked past 4 weeks after treatment.

TCR beta libraries were generated from genomic DNA with the immunoSEQ kit, following the manufacturer's recommendations. To prepare libraries, a first multiplex PCR with proprietary primers was run, followed by a second PCR that added unique barcodes, and a bead cleanup was done after each round. Each sample batch included a kit-provided positive control reaction and a negative control reaction. The final libraries underwent checking on an Agilent 4200 TapeStation D1000 ScreenTape, volumetric pooling, and quantification by qPCR. Sequencing was performed on an Illumina NextSeq500 with a MidOutput 150-cycle cartridge, and 156 Read1 and 15 Index1 cycles were run with kit custom primers. The pooled library was loaded at approximately 1.1 pM with a roughly 20% PhiX control spike-in. The published analysis was carried out like this. The vendor-processed data were analyzed in R, and a clonotype was defined as all T cells that share the same CDR3 nucleotide sequence. In the clone abundance analyses, frequencies in each sample were normalized to that sample's 10,000 most abundant clones. Public T cell clones, which averaged fewer than five per sample, were excluded before analysis. A difference in abundance of at least 32-fold between compartments was used to define tumor-enriched and baseline blood-enriched clonotypes. Clonotypes expanded or contracted between blood time points were identified with a beta-binomial differential abundance model. The Baroni-Urbani and Buser coefficient was used to measure tumor-blood repertoire similarity, and groups were compared with two-tailed Wilcoxon tests in R. TCRdb mirrors the immuneACCESS table, restricted to in-frame sequences. Some clones are absent from its copies; in checked studies, under half trace to an unresolved V gene, and the reason for the others is unknown. The DNA was the basis for D and trimming; V, J and clone size are from that table. The sample contains around 160,000 clones, about nine tenths of them found a single time. 4.1% of the sample is held by the ten biggest clonotypes.

What this sample's time point label stands for: baseline pretreatment blood. Interpreted using the paper, the treatment or condition label stands for: 15 Gy SBRT to primary tumor, nephrectomy 4 weeks later. To follow tumor-enriched clonotypes, serial peripheral blood was collected from radiation-treated patients at baseline and at 2 weeks and 4 weeks after SBRT. All patients had renal cell carcinoma with clear cell pathology. The QIAamp DNA Blood Mini Kit (Qiagen) was used to prepare genomic DNA for TCR sequencing. Only samples passing all quality control checks were included in the analyses. V and J are truncated by 4 bases and 0 bases respectively, leaving an intervening sequence of 12 bases. CDR1 is given as SGHDN and CDR2 as FVKESK, both from the germline V gene. The CDR3 spans 15 residues, from the cysteine through the phenylalanine. Just the 45-base CDR3 DNA is kept, in frame starting at base 1.

As concerns this clone: Its target antigen remains unknown. Qualities for individual bases were not recorded, and no much larger clone is one base off.

This receptor was identified in a woman in her 70s with renal cell carcinoma. The chain is assembled from TRBV14 and TRBJ1-2; no D gene can be assigned with confidence. The sample consisted of blood, taken from a patient whose treatment included radiotherapy and nephrectomy. At the DNA level, the sequence is TGTGCCAGCAGCCTTTGGAACAGTCCTAACTATGGCTACACCTTC. This gives the protein CASSLWNSPNYGYTF.